This T cell receptor beta chain was recorded in a study of response to subunit inactivated influenza vaccine (dated by TCRdb to the late 2010s). At the level of the whole study: Deep quantitative T cell receptor repertoire profiling was used in the study to track responses to a trivalent subunit inactivated influenza vaccine.

Library preparation employed RT-PCR. The sequencing machine was an Illumina HiSeq 2500. TCRdb applied fastp at Q25 and MiXCR to the public reads, then kept only in-frame beta chains. Rows matching on CDR3 protein sequence are summarized as one entry with the most common DNA and genes. Here the sample has about 530,000 distinct CDR3 sequences; roughly 13% occur a single time. The ten top clones hold roughly 13% of the sample. As for this clonotype: Its antigen specificity is not known. Base qualities are not recorded, but no much larger clone differs from it by a single base.

What the work shows at the level of the full study, not this receptor alone: It was suggested by the authors that each seasonal influenza vaccination may recruit only a limited number of new T cells.

The sample's time point, from its label and the paper: approximately 40 days after influenza vaccine administration. Taken from cysteine to phenylalanine, the CDR3 has 18 residues. The read is trimmed to its CDR3 DNA, 54 bases read in frame from base 1. For this chain, trimming is 6 bases at the V end and 0 bases at the J end, and the number of junction bases without a gene match is 12. The germline V gene specifies SGHVS as CDR1 and FNYEAQ as CDR2. The sequencing used PBMCs from blood, collected roughly 45 days after vaccination. The receptor was derived from a man aged 50 to 59 who received an inactivated influenza vaccine. Donor details come from another sample of the same person, matched by shared clones. This chain is built from TRBV7-6 and TRBJ2-3; 10 central bases correspond to TRBD2. This receptor carries the CDR3 CASSSISGRPASTDTQYF. The bases are TGTGCCAGCAGTTCCATTAGCGGGAGGCCAGCCAGCACAGATACGCAGTATTTT.